Shown below are 8 T cell receptor beta chains from a single sample sequenced in a study of blood T cell repertoires in COVID-19. Assay used: immunoSEQ multiplex PCR; TCRdb lists only in-frame clones, some missing. The table includes around 60,000 clones, approximately 83% detected once. Material for sequencing was peripheral blood. The receptors here all came from a man aged 45-60 years with COVID-19, enrolled during active disease.

A few counts support this clone. The rearrangement joins TRBV5-4 to TRBJ1-2; 8 bases are a match to TRBD1. This CDR3 has 13 residues. Trimming at V came to 5 bases and at J to 8 bases, leaving 8 bases not matched to a gene. The germline CDR1 and CDR2 sequences are SGHNT and YYREEE (reference sequence). The CDR3 region is CASRTTGGGGYTF. Here the CDR3 DNA reads TGTGCCAGCAGAACCACAGGGGGAGGAGGCTACACCTTC.

The chain combines TRBV5-1 with TRBJ2-7, with D unresolved. V was trimmed by 2 bases and J by 7 bases, leaving 13 bases between them. Germline V CDR1 and CDR2: SGHRS, YFSETQ. There are 13 residues in the CDR3. The CDR3 DNA reads TGCGCCAGCAGCTTAATGGTTGCTAGGGAGCAGTACTTC. Protein product: CASSLMVAREQYF.

The V gene is TRBV7-9, the J gene TRBJ1-1; 11 nucleotides agree with TRBD1. Trimming at V came to 4 bases and at J to 5 bases, leaving 6 bases not matched to a gene. The CDR3 has 15 residues. The germline gives CDR1 SEHNR, CDR2 FQNEAQ (reference sequence). The CDR3: CASSSGTGGWTEAFF. The CDR3 DNA reads as TGTGCCAGCAGCTCCGGGACAGGGGGATGGACTGAAGCTTTCTTT.

J is TRBJ2-3 and V is TRBV30, with 7 bases matching TRBD2. The CDR3 is made up of 14 amino acids. The trim removed 2 bases at V and 2 bases at J, leaving 4 bases unmatched. Per the germline V gene, CDR1 is GTSNPN and CDR2 is SVGIG (reference sequence). The CDR3 DNA reads TGTGCCTGGAGTATCGGACTAGACACAGATACGCAGTATTTT. Its translation is CAWSIGLDTDTQYF.

This clone came up once. The J gene is TRBJ2-7, the V gene TRBV3-1 (or the pseudogene TRBV3-2); 7 bases are shared with TRBD1. CDR1 is LGHDT and CDR2 is YNNKEL in the germline V gene (reference sequence). V lost 0 bases and J lost 5; bases outside the gene matches: 4. This CDR3 spans 14 amino acids. The CDR3 DNA follows: TGTGCCAGCAGCCAAGACAACAGGGGTCACGAGCAGTACTTC. Its translation: CASSQDNRGHEQYF.

This clone showed up just a few times. The chain links TRBV29-1 to TRBJ2-4; tentative D call: TRBD1 (5 bases). Trimming removed 3 bases at V and 5 bases at J, with 8 bases between. The CDR3 consists of 12 residues. The germline V gene encodes CDR1 SQVTM and CDR2 ANQGSEA. Here the CDR3 DNA reads TGCAGCGTTGATCTGGGGCAAAACATTCAGTACTTC. Translation: CSVDLGQNIQYF.

The rearrangement links TRBV30 to TRBJ1-5; possibly TRBD1 for D (6 bases). The CDR3 runs 13 residues. Germline lookup yields CDR1 GTSNPN and CDR2 SVGIG (reference sequence). The V and J ends lost 1 base and 4 bases respectively, with 8 bases between them. CDR3 loop: CAWSEQGNQPQHF. The CDR3, as DNA: TGTGCCTGGAGTGAACAGGGAAATCAGCCCCAGCATTTT.

In regard to this clone: The same CDR3 is also encoded by other DNA sequences in this sample. CDR3 DNA sequence: TGTGCCATCAGTGAGTCAGGGGGCCCTAATGAAAAACTGTTTTTT. It is translated as CAISESGGPNEKLFF. This rearrangement joins TRBV10-3 to TRBJ1-4; 7 nucleotides line up with TRBD1. Trimming took 0 bases from V and 3 from J; bases not matched to a gene: 1. The CDR3 consists of 15 residues. Germline V CDR1 and CDR2: ENHRY, SYGVKD.